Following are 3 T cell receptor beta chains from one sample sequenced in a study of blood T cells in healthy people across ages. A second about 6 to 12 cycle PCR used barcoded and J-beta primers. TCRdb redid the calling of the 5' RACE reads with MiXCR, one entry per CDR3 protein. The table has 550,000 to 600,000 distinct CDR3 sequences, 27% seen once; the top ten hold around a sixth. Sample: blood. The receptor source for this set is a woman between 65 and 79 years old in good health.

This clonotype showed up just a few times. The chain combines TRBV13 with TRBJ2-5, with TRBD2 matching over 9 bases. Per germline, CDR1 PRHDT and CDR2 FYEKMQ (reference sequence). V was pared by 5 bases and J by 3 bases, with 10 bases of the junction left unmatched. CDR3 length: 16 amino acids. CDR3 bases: TGTGCCAGCAGCCCTCGTCCGACTAGCGGAAAAGAGACCCAGTACTTC. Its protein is CASSPRPTSGKETQYF.

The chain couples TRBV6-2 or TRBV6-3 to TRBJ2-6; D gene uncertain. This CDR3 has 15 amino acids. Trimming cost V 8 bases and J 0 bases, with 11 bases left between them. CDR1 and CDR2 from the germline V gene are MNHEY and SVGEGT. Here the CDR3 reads CASRLRISGANVLTF. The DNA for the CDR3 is TGTGCCAGCCGTCTTCGCATCTCTGGGGCCAACGTCCTGACTTTC.

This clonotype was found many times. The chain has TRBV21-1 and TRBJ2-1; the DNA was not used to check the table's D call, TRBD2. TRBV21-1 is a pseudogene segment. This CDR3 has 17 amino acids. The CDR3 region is CASSNPLHPGGINEQFF. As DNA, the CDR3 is TGTGCCAGCAGCAATCCCTTACATCCGGGGGGGATCAATGAGCAGTTCTTC.